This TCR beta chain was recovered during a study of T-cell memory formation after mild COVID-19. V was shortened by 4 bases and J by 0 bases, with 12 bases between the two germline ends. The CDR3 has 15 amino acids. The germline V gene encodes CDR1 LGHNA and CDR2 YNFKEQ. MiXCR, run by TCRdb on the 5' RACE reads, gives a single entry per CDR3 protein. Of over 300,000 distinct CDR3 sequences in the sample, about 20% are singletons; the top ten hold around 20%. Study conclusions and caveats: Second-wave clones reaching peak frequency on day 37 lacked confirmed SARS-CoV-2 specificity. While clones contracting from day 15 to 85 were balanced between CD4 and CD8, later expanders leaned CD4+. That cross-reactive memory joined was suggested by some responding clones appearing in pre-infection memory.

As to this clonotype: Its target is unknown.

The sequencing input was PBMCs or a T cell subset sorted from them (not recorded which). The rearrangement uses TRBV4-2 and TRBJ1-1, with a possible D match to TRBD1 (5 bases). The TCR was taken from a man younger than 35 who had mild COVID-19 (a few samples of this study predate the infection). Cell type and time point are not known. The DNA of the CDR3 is TGTGCCAGCAGCCCTCGGACACCCCTGAACACTGAAGCTTTCTTT. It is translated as CASSPRTPLNTEAFF.